The 27 T cell receptor beta chains in this list originate from one sample, sequenced in a study of regulatory T cells in long-lasting Graves disease (dated by TCRdb to about 2021). Libraries were built with multiplex PCR. Sequenced using an Illumina HiSeq 4000. TCR beta libraries were built with iRepertoire HTBI primers and Arm-PCR amplification of CDR3 regions. The public reads were quality trimmed at Q25 with fastp and then assembled into clones with MiXCR by TCRdb, keeping productive beta chains. Each CDR3 protein gets just one entry, which takes the most common genes and DNA from the rows behind it. In this sample the table shows over 350,000 distinct CDR3 sequences, approximately 16% of which occur a single time. About 8.2% of the sample goes to the ten largest clones. Explained via the paper, the time point label denotes: newly diagnosed GD, antithyroid drugs for less than 3 months. For both TCR sequencing and RNA sequencing, RNA was extracted from PBMCs in TRIzol.

This same sample was also taken into another study, of T cells in Graves' hyperthyroidism and ophthalmopathy.

This specimen consisted of peripheral blood mononuclear cells (PBMCs), obtained at new diagnosis, from a patient treated with antithyroid drugs. Source of these receptors: a woman aged 35 to 49 with Graves disease. Donor details come from another sample of the same person, matched by shared clones.

This clonotype has a handful of counts. The chain links TRBV10-2 to TRBJ1-1, with 7 nucleotides matching TRBD1. J lost 8 bases, V lost 5 bases, and 11 bases had no gene match. The germline gives CDR1 WSHSY, CDR2 SAAADI. The CDR3 length is 14 residues. The CDR3 DNA follows: TGCGCCAGCAGTAGACAGGGCTGGGCATCCGAAGCTTTCTTT. It specifies CASSRQGWASEAFF.

The rearrangement uses TRBV20-1 and TRBJ2-3; tentatively, D is TRBD2 (5 bases). This CDR3 is built from 12 residues. Germline V gene sequence: CDR1 DFQATT, CDR2 SNEGSKA (reference sequence). DNA for the CDR3: TGCGCCGGGGTAGGGCGCAAGGGTACGCAGTATTTT. Encoded protein: CAGVGRKGTQYF.

This clonotype came up a few times. V gene TRBV9 combines with J gene TRBJ1-2; no reliable D call. V lost 0 bases and J 4 bases, leaving 7 bases between the germline ends. The CDR3 is 13 amino acids. Germline-derived CDR1 and CDR2 are SGDLS and YYNGEE. DNA of the CDR3: TGTGCCAGCAGCGTAGACGGAACCTATGGCTACACCTTC. This sequence encodes CASSVDGTYGYTF.

This chain uses TRBV19 with TRBJ1-2; weak D call: TRBD1 (5 bases). V gave up 4 bases and J gave up 8 bases, with 20 bases separating them. This CDR3 is 15 amino acids long. Germline V CDR1 and CDR2: LNHDA, SQIVND (reference sequence). The CDR3 spells CASSTPEEGLRGYTF. The CDR3 DNA follows: TGTGCCAGTAGTACCCCAGAAGAGGGGTTAAGGGGCTACACCTTC.

The chain carries TRBV7-9 and TRBJ2-7; D could derive from TRBD1 or TRBD2 (6 bases each). The germline V and J ends were trimmed by 4 bases and 3 bases, with 13 bases remaining between them. Per the germline V gene, CDR1 is SEHNR and CDR2 is FQNEAQ (reference sequence). The CDR3 totals 14 residues. CDR3 region: CASSSWTAGYEQYF. The DNA for the CDR3 is TGTGCCAGCAGCTCTTGGACAGCGGGCTACGAGCAGTACTTC.

In its sample, this clonotype was seen a few times. The V gene is TRBV3-1, the J gene TRBJ2-1, with 7 bases that match TRBD2. The CDR3 is made up of 16 amino acids. V shed 6 bases, J shed 4 bases, and the junction held 12 bases outside the gene matches. CDR1 LGHDT and CDR2 YNNKEL come from the germline V gene (reference sequence). CDR3 sequence reads: CASRYGGLPGYNEQFF. DNA of the CDR3: TGTGCCAGCAGGTATGGGGGACTACCGGGGTACAATGAGCAGTTCTTC.

This clonotype was seen at least ten times. V is TRBV10-3 and J is TRBJ2-1, with D unresolved. Trimming left V 0 bases short and J 3 bases short, with 6 bases between. CDR1 is ENHRY, CDR2 SYGVKD, per germline. The length of the CDR3 is 14 residues. The CDR3: CAISESNSYNEQFF. For the CDR3, the DNA is TGTGCCATCAGTGAGTCGAATAGCTACAATGAGCAGTTCTTC.

This clonotype came up many times. The chain joins TRBV15 to TRBJ1-4, with D perhaps matching TRBD1 (5 bases). Germline V gives CDR1 LNHNV, CDR2 YYDKDF (reference sequence). This CDR3 region has 16 residues. Trimming stripped 1 base from V and 6 bases from J, with 15 bases between. The CDR3 sequence: CATSRVKGRADEKLFF. CDR3 DNA sequence: TGTGCCACCAGCAGAGTTAAGGGCAGGGCGGATGAAAAACTGTTTTTT.

This clonotype was seen many times. One end of the junction fails to match germline, which may point to a read error. The chain carries TRBV28 and TRBJ2-1, with TRBD2 as a possible D gene (5 bases). The CDR3 totals 13 residues. Germline V gene data show CDR1 as MDHEN and CDR2 as SYDVKM. CDR3 in amino acids: CASSLPLTAAAVF. The CDR3 DNA follows: TGTGCCAGCAGTTTACCCTTAACGGCGGCAGCGGTCTTC.

This clonotype came up a few times. V usage is TRBV7-2 and J usage is TRBJ2-2, with 8 positions matching TRBD1. Germline V gene data show CDR1 as SGHTA and CDR2 as FQGNSA. This CDR3 has 16 amino acids. The ends lost 4 bases at V and 1 base at J; junction bases unmatched: 5. The CDR3 sequence: CASSSVDRVNTGELFF. The CDR3 bases are TGTGCCAGCAGCTCGGTGGACAGGGTGAACACCGGGGAGCTGTTTTTT. The full variable domain, rest sourced from reference TRBV7-2 and TRBJ2-2, is GAGVSQSPSNKVTEKGKDVELRCDPISGHTALYWYRQSLGQGLEFLIYFQGNSAPDKSGLPSDRFSAERTGGSVSTLTIQRTQQEDSAVYLCASSSVDRVNTGELFFGEGSRLTVL.

This clonotype appeared many times. The genes are TRBV9 and TRBJ2-1; 7 nucleotides align to TRBD1. The J call is in doubt because the DNA end fits TRBJ2-5 better. CDR1 is SGDLS, CDR2 YYNGEE, per germline. There are 16 residues in the CDR3. CDR3 amino acids: CASSVQTGTVGETQYF. CDR3 sequence (DNA): TGTGCCAGCAGCGTCCAGACAGGGACAGTTGGGGAGACCCAGTACTTC.

The chain combines TRBV2 with TRBJ2-2; 11 bases are shared with TRBD2. Trimming at V came to 7 bases and at J to 7 bases, leaving 5 bases not matched to a gene. The germline gives CDR1 SNHLY, CDR2 FYNNEI. This CDR3 is 14 amino acids long. The CDR3 nucleotides read TGTGCCAGCAAATCGGGACTAGCGGTCGGGGAGCTGTTTTTT. Translating gives CASKSGLAVGELFF.

This chain uses TRBV5-1 with TRBJ2-2; D might be TRBD1 (5 bases). The CDR3 totals 16 residues. Germline V gives CDR1 SGHRS, CDR2 YFSETQ. Trimming took off 0 bases at V and 1 base at J, with 10 bases between the two ends. CDR3 nucleotides: TGCGCCAGCAGCTTGGCCGCAGGACAGAACACCGGGGAGCTGTTTTTT. As protein: CASSLAAGQNTGELFF.

The CDR3 protein is CAISAGLRPKETQYF. Written as DNA, the CDR3 is TGTGCCATCAGTGCGGGACTCCGACCCAAAGAGACCCAGTACTTC. V and J are TRBV10-3 and TRBJ2-5; D is perhaps TRBD2 (6 bases). Between the trimmed V and J ends, which lost 4 bases and 3 bases, there was a span of 15 bases. CDR3 length: 15 residues. The germline V gene has CDR1 ENHRY and CDR2 SYGVKD.

The chain uses TRBV3-1 and TRBJ1-1; unclear D gene. There are 14 residues in the CDR3. Between the trimmed V and J ends, which lost 5 bases and 7 bases, there was a span of 17 bases. Germline CDR1 is LGHDT and CDR2 is YNNKEL (reference sequence). The chain's CDR3 is CASSLTAAGFEAFF. CDR3 bases: TGTGCCAGCAGCTTGACCGCGGCCGGCTTTGAAGCTTTCTTT.

The table lists this clonotype with many counts. The chain employs TRBV5-1 and TRBJ1-1; TRBD1 might be the D (5 bases). The V end lost 0 bases, the J end lost 3 bases, and 12 bases lay between the germline ends. The germline gives CDR1 SGHRS, CDR2 YFSETQ. The CDR3 covers 15 residues. In DNA, the CDR3 is TGCGCCAGCAGCTTGGAAGGTCAGGGTCACACTGAAGCTTTCTTT. The encoded protein is CASSLEGQGHTEAFF.

A remark on this clonotype: This clone may be a read error of a much larger clone one base away. CDR3 DNA sequence: TGTGCCAGCAGCCAAGACCCCGGGACTGGCGGGAGGGTCGATGAGCAGTTCTTC. Its translation: CASSQDPGTGGRVDEQFF. V usage is TRBV14 and J usage is TRBJ2-1; the match to TRBD2 covers 9 bases. CDR3 length equals 18 residues. Germline-derived CDR1 and CDR2 are SGHDN and FVKESK. Trimming took 0 bases from V and 8 from J; bases not matched to a gene: 14.

This clonotype was recorded at least ten times. The chain has TRBV5-1 and TRBJ2-3; 8 nucleotides line up with TRBD2. Trimming removed 7 bases from V and 0 bases from J; junction bases left unmatched: 7. The CDR3 runs 15 residues. In germline, CDR1 is SGHRS, CDR2 YFSETQ. The CDR3 bases are TGCGCCAGCCATTCTAGCGGGCTCAGCACAGATACGCAGTATTTT. Its translation is CASHSSGLSTDTQYF. Based on the CDR3 plus reference TRBV5-1 and TRBJ2-3, the full variable domain is KAGVTQTPRYLIKTRGQQVTLSCSPISGHRSVSWYQQTPGQGLQFLFEYFSETQRNKGNFPGRFSGRQFSNSRSEMNVSTLELGDSALYLCASHSSGLSTDTQYFGPGTRLTVL.

At least ten counts were recorded for this clonotype. The V and J genes are TRBV30 and TRBJ2-1, with a tentative D call TRBD2 (7 bases). The CDR3 loop spans 12 amino acids. Trimming left V 0 bases short and J 8 bases short, with 8 bases between. The germline gives CDR1 GTSNPN, CDR2 SVGIG (reference sequence). The chain's CDR3 is CAWSVGGDEQFF. The CDR3 DNA is TGTGCCTGGAGTGTAGGGGGGGATGAGCAGTTCTTC.

CDR3 loop: CASSLVGGLHEQFF. The CDR3 nucleotides are TGTGCCAGCAGCTTAGTGGGGGGGTTACATGAGCAGTTCTTC. This chain connects TRBV7-9 to TRBJ2-1; TRBD2 matches 7 bases. Unmatched junction bases numbered 5, after V lost 1 base and J lost 8 bases. Germline V gene sequence: CDR1 SEHNR, CDR2 FQNEAQ (reference sequence). The length of the CDR3 is 14 residues.

V gene TRBV7-9 combines with J gene TRBJ2-5; maybe TRBD2 (5 bases). With 5 bases removed from V and 1 base from J, the gap between germline ends came to 14 bases. The CDR3 is made up of 15 amino acids. In germline, CDR1 is SEHNR, CDR2 FQNEAQ (reference sequence). The CDR3 loop reads CASSQRGHPQETQYF. The CDR3 coding sequence is TGTGCCAGCAGCCAAAGAGGGCATCCCCAAGAGACCCAGTACTTC.

This clonotype was seen only a few times. The chain uses TRBV27 and TRBJ1-4; D gene ambiguous. Deletions cut 3 bases from V and 5 bases from J, with 10 bases between. This CDR3 contains 14 residues. CDR1 and CDR2 (germline): MNHEY, SMNVEV (reference sequence). CDR3 loop: CASSLTEKNEKLFF. In nucleotides, the CDR3 is TGTGCCAGCAGTTTGACCGAGAAAAATGAAAAACTGTTTTTT.

The gene calls are TRBV20-1 and TRBJ2-7; D may correspond to TRBD1 or TRBD2 (6 bases each). The germline V gene has CDR1 DFQATT and CDR2 SNEGSKA (reference sequence). The CDR3 extends over 15 amino acids. Trimming left V 6 bases short and J 1 base short, with 19 bases between. CDR3 DNA: TGCAGTGCCACTGTACCGGGGGCGAGTTCCTACGAGCAGTACTTC. The encoded protein is CSATVPGASSYEQYF.

This clonotype has a count of ten or more. The chain is built from TRBV28 and TRBJ2-1; possibly TRBD2 for D (5 bases). The length of the CDR3 is 14 residues. Deletions cut 5 bases from V and 4 bases from J, with 12 bases between. Germline V lookup: CDR1 MDHEN, CDR2 SYDVKM. CDR3 bases: TGTGCCAGCAGTATGCTAGCCGCGTACAATGAGCAGTTCTTC. Translation gives CASSMLAAYNEQFF.

The table lists this clonotype with many counts. The J gene is TRBJ2-3, the V gene TRBV12-3 or TRBV12-4; D possibly corresponds to TRBD1 (6 bases). The CDR3 sequence is 14 residues long. Trimming left V 7 bases short and J 2 bases short, with 13 bases between. CDR3 coding DNA: TGTGCCAGCAATGACAGGTCTCTCACAGATACGCAGTATTTT. This sequence encodes CASNDRSLTDTQYF.

This clonotype was observed at least ten times. The chain is built from TRBV7-8 and TRBJ2-1; TRBD2 agrees at 16 bases. Germline trimming cut 7 bases from V and 8 bases from J; bases unmatched to any gene: 8. The CDR3 sequence is 16 residues long. CDR1 and CDR2 from the germline V gene are SGHVS and FQNEAQ. CDR3 amino acids: CASIPSGTSGRDEQFF. Written as DNA, the CDR3 is TGTGCCAGCATCCCTTCCGGGACTAGCGGGAGGGATGAGCAGTTCTTC. The whole variable domain, remainder taken from reference TRBV7-8 and TRBJ2-1, is GAGVSQSPRYKVAKRGQDVALRCDPISGHVSLFWYQQALGQGPEFLTYFQNEAQLDKSGLPSDRFFAERPEGSVSTLKIQRTQQEDSAVYLCASIPSGTSGRDEQFFGPGTRLTVL.

This clonotype has ten or more counts. The chain uses TRBV29-1 and TRBJ2-7, with D maybe TRBD1 (6 bases). In germline, CDR1 is SQVTM, CDR2 ANQGSEA. V dropped 6 bases and J dropped 3 bases, with 18 bases sitting between them. The CDR3 covers 14 residues. The CDR3 reads CSVRDPTGNYEQYF. The CDR3 coding sequence is TGCAGCGTCCGAGACCCCACAGGGAACTACGAGCAGTACTTC.